This T cell receptor beta chain came from a study of PD-L1 blockade in urothelial cancer. About the research overall: Study patients had been treated with 0 to 3 previous chemotherapy regimens. Blood drawn 3 weeks (second dose) and 6 weeks after treatment start was analyzed.

This clone was detected once. Germline CDR1 SNHLY, CDR2 FYNNEI. This CDR3 spans 12 amino acids. Trimming pared 11 bases from V and 11 bases from J, leaving 20 bases between. This table comes from immunoSEQ multiplex PCR, and its TCRdb copy is limited to in-frame clones, with some not included. Counted here are around 71,000 clones, 85% occurring once; the ten biggest clones make up 5.5% to 7.5%. Time point defined: pretreatment peripheral blood. This specimen was PBMCs, taken around atezolizumab (anti-PD-L1) treatment. The rearrangement links TRBV2 to TRBJ2-3; D is undetermined. The TCR was taken from a man aged 40-49 years with urothelial cancer. In DNA form, the CDR3 reads TGTGCCGGAGAACCGGGTTTTAGACGGCAGTATTTT. Its translation: CAGEPGFRRQYF.